The entry that follows covers one T cell receptor (beta chain) sequence. V lost 2 bases, J lost 5 bases, and 6 bases stayed unmatched. Germline CDR1 reads LGHNA; CDR2 reads YSLEER. The CDR3 loop spans 15 amino acids. Sequenced by immunoSEQ multiplex PCR; TCRdb stores in-frame clones only, minus some. The data contain fewer than 350,000 clones, roughly 89% of them seen just once; the ten biggest clones take up 5.2%. This record comes from a study of blood T cell repertoires in COVID-19. Sequencing was performed on PBMCs or T cells enriched from blood (not recorded which). The chain has TRBV4-3 and TRBJ2-7; 10 nucleotides match TRBD1. The clonotype originates from a man in his sixties who had recovered from COVID-19. In nucleotides, the CDR3 is TGCGCCAGCAGCCAACAGGGACAGGGGTTTAACGAGCAGTACTTC. Translated, it gives CASSQQGQGFNEQYF.